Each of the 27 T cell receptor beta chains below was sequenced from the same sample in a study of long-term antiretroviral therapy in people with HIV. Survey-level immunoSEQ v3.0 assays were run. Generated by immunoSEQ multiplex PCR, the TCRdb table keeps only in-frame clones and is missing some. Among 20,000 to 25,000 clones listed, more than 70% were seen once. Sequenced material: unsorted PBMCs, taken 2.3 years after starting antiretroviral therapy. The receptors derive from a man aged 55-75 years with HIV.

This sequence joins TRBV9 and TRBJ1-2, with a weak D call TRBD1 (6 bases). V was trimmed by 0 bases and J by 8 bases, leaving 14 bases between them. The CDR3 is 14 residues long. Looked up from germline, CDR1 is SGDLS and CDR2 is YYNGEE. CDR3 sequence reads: CASSVGGGPGGYTF. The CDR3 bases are TGTGCCAGCAGCGTAGGTGGGGGGCCCGGGGGCTACACCTTC.

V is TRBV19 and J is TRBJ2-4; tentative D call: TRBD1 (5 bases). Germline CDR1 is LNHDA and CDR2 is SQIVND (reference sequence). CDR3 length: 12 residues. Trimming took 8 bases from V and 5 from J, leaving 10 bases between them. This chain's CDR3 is CASGVRENIQYF. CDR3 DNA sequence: TGTGCCAGTGGGGTCAGGGAAAACATTCAGTACTTC. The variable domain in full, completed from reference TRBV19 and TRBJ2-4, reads DGGITQSPKYLFRKEGQNVTLSCEQNLNHDAMYWYRQDPGQGLRLIYYSQIVNDFQKGDIAEGYSVSREKKESFPLTVTSAQKNPTAFYLCASGVRENIQYFGAGTRLSVL.

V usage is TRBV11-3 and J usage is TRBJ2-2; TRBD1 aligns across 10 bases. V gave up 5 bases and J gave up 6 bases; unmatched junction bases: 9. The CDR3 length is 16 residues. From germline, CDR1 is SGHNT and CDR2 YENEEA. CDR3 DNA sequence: TGTGCCAGCAGCCCACCGGGACAGGGGAGGGCCGGGGAGCTGTTTTTT. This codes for CASSPPGQGRAGELFF.

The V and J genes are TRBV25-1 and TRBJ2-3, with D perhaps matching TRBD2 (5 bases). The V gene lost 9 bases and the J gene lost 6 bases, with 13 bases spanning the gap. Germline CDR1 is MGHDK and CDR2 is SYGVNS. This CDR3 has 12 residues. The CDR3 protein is CASSERGDTQYF. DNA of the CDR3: TGTGCCAGTTCAGAGAGAGGGGATACGCAGTATTTT.

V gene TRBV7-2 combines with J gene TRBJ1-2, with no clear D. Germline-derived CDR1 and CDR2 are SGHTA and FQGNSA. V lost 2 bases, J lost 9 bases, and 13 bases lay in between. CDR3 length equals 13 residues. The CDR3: CASSLNLISSYTF. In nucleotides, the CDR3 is TGTGCCAGCAGCTTAAATCTAATATCCAGCTACACCTTC.

The CDR3 bases are TGTGCCAGTAGTCTCCATGCGGGGGTTGGGTACGAGCAGTACTTC. The encoded protein is CASSLHAGVGYEQYF. The chain combines TRBV19 with TRBJ2-7; 7 bases are a match to TRBD2. The CDR3 has 15 amino acids. Germline CDR1 reads LNHDA; CDR2 reads SQIVND (reference sequence). Trimming took 5 bases from V and 4 from J; bases not matched to a gene: 11.

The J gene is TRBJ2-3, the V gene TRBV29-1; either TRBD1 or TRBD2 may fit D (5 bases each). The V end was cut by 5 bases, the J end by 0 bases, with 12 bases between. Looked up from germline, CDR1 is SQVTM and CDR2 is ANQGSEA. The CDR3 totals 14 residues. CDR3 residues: CSVPGTVSTDTQYF. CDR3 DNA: TGCAGCGTTCCCGGGACGGTTAGCACAGATACGCAGTATTTT.

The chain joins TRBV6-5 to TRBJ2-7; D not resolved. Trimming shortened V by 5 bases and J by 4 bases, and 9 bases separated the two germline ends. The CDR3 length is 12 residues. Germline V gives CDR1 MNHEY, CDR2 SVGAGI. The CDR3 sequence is CASSATGYEQYF. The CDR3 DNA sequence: TGTGCCAGCAGTGCTACTGGTTACGAGCAGTACTTC.

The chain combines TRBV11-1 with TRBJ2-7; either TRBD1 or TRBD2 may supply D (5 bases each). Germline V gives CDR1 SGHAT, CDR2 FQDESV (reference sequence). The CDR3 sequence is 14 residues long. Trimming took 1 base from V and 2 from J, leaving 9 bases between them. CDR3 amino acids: CASSLGGVPYEQYF. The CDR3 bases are TGTGCCAGCAGCTTAGGAGGGGTCCCCTACGAGCAGTACTTC.

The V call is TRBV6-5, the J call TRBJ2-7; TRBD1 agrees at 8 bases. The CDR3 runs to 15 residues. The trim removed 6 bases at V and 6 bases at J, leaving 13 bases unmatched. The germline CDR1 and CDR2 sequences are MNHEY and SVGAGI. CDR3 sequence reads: CASRSPGTGPTEQYF. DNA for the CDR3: TGTGCCAGCAGGAGTCCCGGGACAGGTCCCACCGAGCAGTACTTC.

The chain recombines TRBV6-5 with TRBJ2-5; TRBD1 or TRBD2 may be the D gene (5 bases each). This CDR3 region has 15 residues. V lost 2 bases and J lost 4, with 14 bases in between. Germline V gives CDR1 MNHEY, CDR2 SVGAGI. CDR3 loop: CASSYGTEGRETQYF. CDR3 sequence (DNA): TGTGCCAGCAGTTACGGGACCGAGGGTCGAGAGACCCAGTACTTC.

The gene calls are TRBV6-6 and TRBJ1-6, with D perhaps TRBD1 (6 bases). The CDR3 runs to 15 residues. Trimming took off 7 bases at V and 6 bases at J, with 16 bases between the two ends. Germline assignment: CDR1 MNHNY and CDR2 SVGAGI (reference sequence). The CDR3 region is CASNLLGTFNSPLHF. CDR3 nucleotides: TGTGCCAGCAATCTATTAGGGACATTTAATTCACCCCTCCACTTT.

The CDR3 loop is CASSLIAGTGINQPQHF. CDR3 DNA: TGTGCCAGCAGCTTAATTGCCGGGACAGGGATCAATCAGCCCCAGCATTTT. This chain connects TRBV5-5 to TRBJ1-5, with TRBD1 matching over 9 bases. From germline, CDR1 is SGHKS and CDR2 YYEKEE (reference sequence). The CDR3 has 17 residues. V was pared by 2 bases and J by 3 bases, with 9 bases of the junction left unmatched.

The CDR3 DNA reads TGTGCCAGCAGCGCCGGACAGGGGGGTCAAGAGACCCAGTACTTC. Protein sequence: CASSAGQGGQETQYF. The V call is TRBV7-9, the J call TRBJ2-5; 10 nucleotides agree with TRBD1. CDR3 length: 15 residues. CDR1 SEHNR and CDR2 FQNEAQ come from the germline V gene (reference sequence). V lost 5 bases, J lost 2 bases, and 5 bases stayed unmatched.

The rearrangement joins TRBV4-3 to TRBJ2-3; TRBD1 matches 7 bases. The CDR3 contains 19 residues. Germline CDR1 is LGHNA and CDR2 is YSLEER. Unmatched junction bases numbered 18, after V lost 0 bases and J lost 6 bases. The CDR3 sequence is CASSQDKTSDRDLLDTQYF. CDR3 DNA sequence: TGCGCCAGCAGCCAAGATAAAACATCCGACAGGGACCTTTTGGATACGCAGTATTTT.

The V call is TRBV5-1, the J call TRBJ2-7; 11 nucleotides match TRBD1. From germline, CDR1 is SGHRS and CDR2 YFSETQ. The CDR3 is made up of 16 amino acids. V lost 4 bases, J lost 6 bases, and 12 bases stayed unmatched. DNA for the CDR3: TGCGCCAGCAGCCTGGAATGGACAGGGGGCGGGAGCGAGCAGTACTTC. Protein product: CASSLEWTGGGSEQYF.

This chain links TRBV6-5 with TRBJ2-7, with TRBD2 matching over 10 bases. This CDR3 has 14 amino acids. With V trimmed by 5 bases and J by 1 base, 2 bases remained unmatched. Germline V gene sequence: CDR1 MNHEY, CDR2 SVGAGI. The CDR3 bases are TGTGCCAGCAGTCGGACTAGCGGATCCTACGAGCAGTACTTC. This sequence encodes CASSRTSGSYEQYF.

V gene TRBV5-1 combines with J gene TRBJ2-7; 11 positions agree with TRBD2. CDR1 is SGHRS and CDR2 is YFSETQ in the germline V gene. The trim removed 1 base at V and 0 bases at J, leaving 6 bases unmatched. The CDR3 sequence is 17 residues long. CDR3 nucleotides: TGCGCCAGCAGCTTGTTTAGCGGGAGGGCCGACTCCTACGAGCAGTACTTC. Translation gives CASSLFSGRADSYEQYF.

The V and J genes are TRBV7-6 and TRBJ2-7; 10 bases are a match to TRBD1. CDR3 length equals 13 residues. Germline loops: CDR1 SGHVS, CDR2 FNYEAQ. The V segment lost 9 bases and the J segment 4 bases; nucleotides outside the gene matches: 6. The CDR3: CARPGQGLYEQYF. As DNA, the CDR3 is TGTGCCAGGCCGGGACAGGGGCTTTACGAGCAGTACTTC. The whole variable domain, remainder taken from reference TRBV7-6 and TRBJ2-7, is GAGVSQSPRYKVTKRGQDVALRCDPISGHVSLYWYRQALGQGPEFLTYFNYEAQQDKSGLPNDRFSAERPEGSISTLTIQRTEQRDSAMYRCARPGQGLYEQYFGPGTRLTVT.

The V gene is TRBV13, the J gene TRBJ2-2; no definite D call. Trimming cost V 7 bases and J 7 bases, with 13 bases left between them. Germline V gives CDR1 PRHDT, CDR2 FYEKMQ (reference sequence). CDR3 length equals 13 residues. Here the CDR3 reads CASTPRPHGELFF. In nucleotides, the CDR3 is TGTGCCAGCACTCCCCGCCCCCACGGGGAGCTGTTTTTT. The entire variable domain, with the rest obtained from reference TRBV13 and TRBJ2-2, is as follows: AAGVIQSPRHLIKEKRETATLKCYPIPRHDTVYWYQQGPGQDPQFLISFYEKMQSDKGSIPDRFSAQQFSDYHSELNMSSLELGDSALYFCASTPRPHGELFFGEGSRLTVL.

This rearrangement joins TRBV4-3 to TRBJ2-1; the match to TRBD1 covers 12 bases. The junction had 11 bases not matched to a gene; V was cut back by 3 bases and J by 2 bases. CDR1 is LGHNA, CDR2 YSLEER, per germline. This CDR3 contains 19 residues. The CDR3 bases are TGCGCCAGCAGCCAGCACCGGATGGGACAGGGGGCTGCCTACAATGAGCAGTTCTTC. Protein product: CASSQHRMGQGAAYNEQFF.

The CDR3 DNA reads as TGTGCCAGCAGCCAATTAGCGGGACTTGGTTACGAGCAGTACTTC. Translating it yields CASSQLAGLGYEQYF. This chain connects TRBV11-2 to TRBJ2-7; 8 nucleotides line up with TRBD2. This CDR3 contains 15 residues. The junction had 10 bases not matched to a gene; V was cut back by 5 bases and J by 4 bases. CDR1 and CDR2 (germline): SGHAT, FQNNGV.

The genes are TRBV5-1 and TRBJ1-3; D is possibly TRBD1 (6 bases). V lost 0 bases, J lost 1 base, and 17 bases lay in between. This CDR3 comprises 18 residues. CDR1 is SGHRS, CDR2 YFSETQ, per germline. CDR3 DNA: TGCGCCAGCAGCTTGGTCCCGCCAGATCAGGGGTCTGGAAACACCATATATTTT. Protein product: CASSLVPPDQGSGNTIYF. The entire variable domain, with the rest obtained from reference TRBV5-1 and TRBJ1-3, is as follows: KAGVTQTPRYLIKTRGQQVTLSCSPISGHRSVSWYQQTPGQGLQFLFEYFSETQRNKGNFPGRFSGRQFSNSRSEMNVSTLELGDSALYLCASSLVPPDQGSGNTIYFGEGSWLTVV.

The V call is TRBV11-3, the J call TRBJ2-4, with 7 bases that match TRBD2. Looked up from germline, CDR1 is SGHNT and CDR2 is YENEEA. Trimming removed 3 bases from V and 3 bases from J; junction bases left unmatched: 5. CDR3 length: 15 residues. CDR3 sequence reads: CASSLHPGGKNIQYF. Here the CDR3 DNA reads TGTGCCAGCAGCTTGCACCCGGGGGGCAAAAACATTCAGTACTTC.

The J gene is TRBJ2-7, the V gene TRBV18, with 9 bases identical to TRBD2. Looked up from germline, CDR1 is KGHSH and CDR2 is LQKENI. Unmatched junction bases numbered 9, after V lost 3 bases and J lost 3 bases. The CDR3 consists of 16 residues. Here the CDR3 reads CASSPMTSSGSYEQYF. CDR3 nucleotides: TGTGCCAGCTCACCGATGACTAGTAGCGGGAGCTACGAGCAGTACTTC.

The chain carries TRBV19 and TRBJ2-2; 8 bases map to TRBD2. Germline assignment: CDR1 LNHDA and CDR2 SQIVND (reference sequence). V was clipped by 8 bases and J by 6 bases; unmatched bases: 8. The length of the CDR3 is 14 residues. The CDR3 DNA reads TGTGCCAGTTATCGAGGGACTAGTGCCGGGGAGCTGTTTTTT. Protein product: CASYRGTSAGELFF.

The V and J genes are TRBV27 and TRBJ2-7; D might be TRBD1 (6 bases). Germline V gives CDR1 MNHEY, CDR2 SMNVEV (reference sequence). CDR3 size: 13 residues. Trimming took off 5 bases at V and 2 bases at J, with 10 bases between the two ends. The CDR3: CASSPGAPYEQYF. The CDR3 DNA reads TGTGCCAGCAGTCCAGGGGCCCCCTACGAGCAGTACTTC.